The 20 T cell receptor beta chains given below trace back to one sample, sequenced in a study of blood T cell repertoires in COVID-19. Repertoires were generated with immunoSEQ multiplex PCR, while TCRdb's copy carries only in-frame clones and drops some. Found here are 490,000 or so clones, 70% to 90% of them singletons; the top ten hold around 8%. Sequencing was performed on PBMCs or T cells enriched from blood (not recorded which). These receptors all stem from a woman in her sixties who had recovered from COVID-19.

V and J are TRBV19 and TRBJ1-6, with 9 bases that match TRBD1. J gave up 5 bases and V 4 bases, and 12 bases lay outside the gene matches. Germline loops: CDR1 LNHDA, CDR2 SQIVND (reference sequence). The CDR3 loop spans 18 amino acids. In DNA form, the CDR3 reads TGTGCCAGTAGTAGCCTCCCCGGGACAGGGAATAATAATTCACCCCTCCACTTT. This sequence encodes CASSSLPGTGNNNSPLHF.

The J gene is TRBJ2-3, the V gene TRBV2, with D possibly being TRBD2 (5 bases). V lost 5 bases and J 3 bases, leaving 6 bases between the germline ends. Germline CDR1 SNHLY, CDR2 FYNNEI. CDR3 length: 12 amino acids. In DNA form, the CDR3 reads TGTGCCAGCAGTCCGGGGACAGATACGCAGTATTTT. Protein sequence: CASSPGTDTQYF.

The chain joins TRBV18 to TRBJ1-4; 7 nucleotides agree with TRBD1. Unmatched junction bases numbered 5, after V lost 6 bases and J lost 4 bases. Germline V gene lookup returns CDR1 KGHSH and CDR2 LQKENI. The CDR3 sequence is 14 residues long. CDR3 sequence: CASSGQVRNEKLFF. CDR3 DNA: TGTGCCAGCTCCGGACAGGTCCGTAATGAAAAACTGTTTTTT. Drawing the rest from reference TRBV18 and TRBJ1-4, the complete variable domain is NAGVMQNPRHLVRRRGQEARLRCSPMKGHSHVYWYRQLPEEGLKFMVYLQKENIIDESGMPKERFSAEFPKEGPSILRIQQVVRGDSAAYFCASSGQVRNEKLFFGSGTQLSVL.

The V gene is TRBV11-2, the J gene TRBJ2-7; D gene ambiguous. V dropped 4 bases and J dropped 6 bases, with 19 bases sitting between them. The CDR3 runs 15 residues. CDR1 and CDR2 from the germline V gene are SGHAT and FQNNGV. CDR3 DNA: TGTGCCAGCAGCTCTAGTTTATCGGGTAGGCCCGAGCAGTACTTC. Protein sequence: CASSSSLSGRPEQYF. The full variable domain, completed using reference TRBV11-2 and TRBJ2-7, is EAGVAQSPRYKIIEKRQSVAFWCNPISGHATLYWYQQILGQGPKLLIQFQNNGVVDDSQLPKDRFSAERLKGVDSTLKIQPAKLEDSAVYLCASSSSLSGRPEQYFGPGTRLTVT.

The chain has TRBV2 and TRBJ1-1; D is perhaps TRBD1 (6 bases). Germline CDR1 SNHLY, CDR2 FYNNEI. Trimming removed 5 bases from V and 7 bases from J, with 17 bases in between. The CDR3 sequence is 14 residues long. The CDR3 DNA is TGTGCCAGCAGTTCCGAACCGACAGGCCTTGAAGCTTTCTTT. It is translated as CASSSEPTGLEAFF.

CDR3 bases: TGCAGCGTTGGGTCGGGGGAAAACACCATATATTTT. Translation: CSVGSGENTIYF. The chain uses TRBV29-1 and TRBJ1-3; a weak D match, TRBD1 (5 bases). Germline V lookup: CDR1 SQVTM, CDR2 ANQGSEA. Trimming removed 4 bases at V and 6 bases at J, with 10 bases between. This CDR3 is built from 12 residues.

This CDR3 is CAISDSGQGPKGSYEQYV. CDR3 in DNA: TGTGCCATCAGTGATTCGGGACAGGGGCCGAAGGGGTCCTACGAGCAGTACGTC. The chain combines TRBV10-3 with TRBJ2-7, with TRBD1 matching over 10 bases. From germline, CDR1 is ENHRY and CDR2 SYGVKD. The CDR3 is 18 residues long. V shed 3 bases and J 1 base; nucleotides not matched to a gene: 12.

The CDR3 here is CASSPLTGKVGTQYF. In DNA, the CDR3 is TGTGCCAGCTCACCCTTGACAGGGAAGGTGGGGACCCAGTACTTC. The chain carries TRBV18 and TRBJ2-5; TRBD1 aligns across 7 bases. The CDR3 is 15 amino acids. J gave up 7 bases and V 3 bases, and 11 bases lay outside the gene matches. The germline CDR1 and CDR2 sequences are KGHSH and LQKENI.

This rearrangement joins TRBV6-1 to TRBJ2-2; possibly TRBD1 for D (5 bases). The CDR3 spans 16 residues. CDR1 and CDR2 from the germline V gene are MNHNS and SASEGT. V lost 4 bases and J lost 5, with 17 bases in between. This chain's CDR3 is CASSAQDLSLTGELFF. In nucleotides, the CDR3 is TGTGCCAGCAGTGCACAGGACCTCTCCCTTACCGGGGAGCTGTTTTTT.

This chain connects TRBV5-1 to TRBJ2-3, with 13 bases aligning to TRBD2. The CDR3 has 14 amino acids. Germline CDR1 SGHRS, CDR2 YFSETQ. The V and J ends lost 4 bases and 6 bases, in that order; junction bases with no gene match: 2. The CDR3, as DNA: TGCGCCAGCAGCCGACTAGCGGGGGGTGATACGCAGTATTTT. It translates to CASSRLAGGDTQYF.

The chain couples TRBV4-2 to TRBJ1-1; unclear D gene. V was trimmed by 0 bases and J by 4 bases, leaving 6 bases between them. The CDR3 runs 13 residues. Per germline, CDR1 LGHNA and CDR2 YNFKEQ. CDR3 nucleotide sequence: TGTGCCAGCAGCCAAGATCGCAGCACTGAAGCTTTCTTT. It translates to CASSQDRSTEAFF.

The chain links TRBV7-8 to TRBJ1-1; D unresolved. The length of the CDR3 is 12 residues. Germline loops: CDR1 SGHVS, CDR2 FQNEAQ. V dropped 10 bases and J dropped 1 base, with 10 bases sitting between them. CDR3 sequence: CATRLQNTEAFF. DNA of the CDR3: TGTGCCACTCGATTACAGAACACTGAAGCTTTCTTT. The whole variable domain, filled in from reference TRBV7-8 and TRBJ1-1, reads GAGVSQSPRYKVAKRGQDVALRCDPISGHVSLFWYQQALGQGPEFLTYFQNEAQLDKSGLPSDRFFAERPEGSVSTLKIQRTQQEDSAVYLCATRLQNTEAFFGQGTRLTVV.

This rearrangement joins TRBV6-5 to TRBJ1-1; 11 nucleotides align to TRBD1. After removal of 4 bases from V and 6 bases from J, the junction contained 10 bases not matched to a gene. The CDR3 is made up of 16 amino acids. Germline V gene sequence: CDR1 MNHEY, CDR2 SVGAGI. The CDR3 DNA sequence: TGTGCCAGCAGTTCCCCGGCCGGGACAGGGGGGGCTGAAGCTTTCTTT. Amino acid sequence: CASSSPAGTGGAEAFF.

V gene TRBV24-1 combines with J gene TRBJ1-2; D is possibly TRBD1 (5 bases). The ends were cut back, 4 bases at V and 8 bases at J, with 10 bases in the middle. CDR1 is KGHDR and CDR2 is SFDVKD in the germline V gene. This CDR3 region has 12 residues. DNA for the CDR3: TGTGCCACCAGTGACCCCCCAGGGGGCTACACCTTC. This encodes CATSDPPGGYTF.

V and J are TRBV6-5 and TRBJ2-7; D uncertain. Germline V gene lookup returns CDR1 MNHEY and CDR2 SVGAGI. Trimming left V 6 bases short and J 8 bases short, with 20 bases between. The CDR3 runs 14 residues. CDR3 residues: CASSNAGLDPQQYF. CDR3 coding DNA: TGTGCCAGCAGCAACGCAGGCCTCGACCCCCAGCAGTACTTC.

This chain joins TRBV6-5 and TRBJ2-5; 7 nucleotides line up with TRBD1. After removal of 5 bases from V and 7 bases from J, the junction contained 10 bases not matched to a gene. Germline V gene lookup returns CDR1 MNHEY and CDR2 SVGAGI. The CDR3 covers 14 residues. CDR3: CASSQTDRSVTQYF. Written as DNA, the CDR3 is TGTGCCAGCAGTCAGACGGACAGGTCTGTGACCCAGTACTTC.

This chain joins TRBV18 and TRBJ2-4, with D perhaps TRBD2 (6 bases). The CDR3 consists of 16 residues. Germline V gives CDR1 KGHSH, CDR2 LQKENI. Trimming pared 0 bases from V and 1 base from J, leaving 10 bases between. DNA for the CDR3: TGTGCCAGCTCACCACCGTCGGCGGGGGCCAAAAACATTCAGTACTTC. Translated: CASSPPSAGAKNIQYF.

V usage is TRBV19 and J usage is TRBJ1-5, with a possible D match to TRBD1 (5 bases). Germline V CDR1 and CDR2: LNHDA, SQIVND (reference sequence). This CDR3 comprises 16 residues. Trimming left V 5 bases short and J 4 bases short, with 18 bases between. The CDR3 nucleotides are TGTGCCAGTAGTCTCATTCGGGGGGAATGGAATCAGCCCCAGCATTTT. The encoded protein is CASSLIRGEWNQPQHF.

The chain joins TRBV11-2 to TRBJ2-5; perhaps TRBD2 as D (6 bases). V lost 5 bases to trimming and J lost 2 bases, with 18 bases between them. This CDR3 is built from 16 residues. The germline V gene has CDR1 SGHAT and CDR2 FQNNGV. The CDR3 protein is CASSARGWRGQETQYF. The CDR3 DNA sequence: TGTGCCAGCAGCGCCCGTGGGTGGCGGGGTCAAGAGACCCAGTACTTC.

J is TRBJ1-3 and V is TRBV5-1; the D gene is possibly TRBD1 (5 bases). V gave up 0 bases and J gave up 2 bases, with 12 bases separating them. Germline V CDR1 and CDR2: SGHRS, YFSETQ. CDR3 length: 16 residues. In DNA form, the CDR3 reads TGCGCCAGCAGCTTGGCCGTCCCAGGGACTGGAAACACCATATATTTT. This sequence encodes CASSLAVPGTGNTIYF.